The clone carrying this T cell receptor beta chain was observed a handful of times. Its antigen is not known. The data are from a study of CD8 T cells in ankylosing spondylitis. Study results and caveats: Characteristic, it appeared, of ankylosing spondylitis blood was a TCR beta motif of eight highly homologous variants. A CD8+ phenotype characterized the disease-linked clones, which were relatively rare in peripheral blood.

The authors made TCR beta libraries by quantitative 5'-RACE with molecular barcodes. TCRdb recomputed calls from the 5' RACE reads with MiXCR, one row per CDR3 protein. The sample includes about 160,000 distinct CDR3 sequences, 8.5% to 10% seen only once; the top ten take more than 13%. Trimming took 3 bases from V and 3 from J, leaving 6 bases between them. CDR3 size: 13 residues. Per the germline V gene, CDR1 is SGDLS and CDR2 is YYNGEE. V usage is TRBV9 and J usage is TRBJ2-2; D gene uncertain. The receptor was isolated from a female donor with ankylosing spondylitis or in good health (not recorded which). Sequencing used blood, either unsorted or a sorted T cell fraction (not recorded which). In DNA form, the CDR3 reads TGTGCCAGCAGCGAGCCGGACACCGGGGAGCTGTTTTTT. Residues: CASSEPDTGELFF.